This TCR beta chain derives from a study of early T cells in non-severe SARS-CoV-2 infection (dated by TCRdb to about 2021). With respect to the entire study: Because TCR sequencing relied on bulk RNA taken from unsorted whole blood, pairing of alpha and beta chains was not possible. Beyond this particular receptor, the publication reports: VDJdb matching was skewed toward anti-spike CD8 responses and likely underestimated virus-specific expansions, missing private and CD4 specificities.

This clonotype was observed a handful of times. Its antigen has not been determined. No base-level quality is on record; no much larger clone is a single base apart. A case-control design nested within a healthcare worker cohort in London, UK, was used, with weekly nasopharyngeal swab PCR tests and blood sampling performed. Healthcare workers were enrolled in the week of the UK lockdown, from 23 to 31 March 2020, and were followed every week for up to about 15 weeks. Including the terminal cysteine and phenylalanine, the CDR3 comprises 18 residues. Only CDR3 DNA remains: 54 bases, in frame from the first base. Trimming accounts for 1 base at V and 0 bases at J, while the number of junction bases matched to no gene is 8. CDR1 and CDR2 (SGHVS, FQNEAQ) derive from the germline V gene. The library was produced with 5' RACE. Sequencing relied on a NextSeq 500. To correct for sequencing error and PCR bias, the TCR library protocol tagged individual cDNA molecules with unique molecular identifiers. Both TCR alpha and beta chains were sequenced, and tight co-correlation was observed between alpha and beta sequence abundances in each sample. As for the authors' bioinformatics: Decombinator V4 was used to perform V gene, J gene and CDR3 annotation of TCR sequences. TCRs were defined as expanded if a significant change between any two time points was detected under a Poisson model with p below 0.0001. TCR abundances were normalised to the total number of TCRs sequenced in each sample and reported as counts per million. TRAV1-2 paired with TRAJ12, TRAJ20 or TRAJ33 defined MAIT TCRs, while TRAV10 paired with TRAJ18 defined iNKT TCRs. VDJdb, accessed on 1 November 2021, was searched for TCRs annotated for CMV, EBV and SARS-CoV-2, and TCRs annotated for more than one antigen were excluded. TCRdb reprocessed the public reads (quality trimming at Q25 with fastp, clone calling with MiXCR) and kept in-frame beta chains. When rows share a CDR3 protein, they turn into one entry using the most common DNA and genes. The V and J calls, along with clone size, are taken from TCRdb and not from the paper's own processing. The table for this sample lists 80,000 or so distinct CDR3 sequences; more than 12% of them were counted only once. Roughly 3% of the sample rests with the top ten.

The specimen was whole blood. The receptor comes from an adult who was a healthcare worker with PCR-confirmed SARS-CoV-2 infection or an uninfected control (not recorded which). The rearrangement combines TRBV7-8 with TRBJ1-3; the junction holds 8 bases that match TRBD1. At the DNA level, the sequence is TGTGCCAGCAGCTTAGGGGGCCGGACAGGGTACTCTGGAAACACCATATATTTT. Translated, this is CASSLGGRTGYSGNTIYF.